This paragraph reports one T cell receptor (beta chain). The data belong to a study of control samples from healthy donors and cancer patients. The data were produced by immunoSEQ multiplex PCR, yet TCRdb's version contains in-frame clones alone and is incomplete. Here the sample spans over 150,000 clones, more than 85% being singletons. The V segment lost 4 bases and the J segment 6 bases; nucleotides outside the gene matches: 3. Germline assignment: CDR1 MGHRA and CDR2 YSYEKL. The CDR3 has 14 amino acids. The receptor was isolated from a woman in her forties in good health. The specimen was blood. The genes are TRBV4-1 and TRBJ1-4; 9 nucleotides align to TRBD1. The CDR3 nucleotides read TGCGCCAGCAGCCCTTGGACAGGGGATGAAAAACTGTTTTTT. Amino acids: CASSPWTGDEKLFF.